Shown below are 4 T cell receptor beta chains from a single sample sequenced in a study of blood T cell repertoires in COVID-19. The assay was immunoSEQ multiplex PCR, and TCRdb's table has in-frame clones only and misses some. The top ten clones hold about 40% of a sample with over 35,000 clones, more than 80% of them seen once. Sample: peripheral blood. The receptors were gathered from a man aged 60 to 75 with active or convalescent COVID-19.

The V call is TRBV7-9, the J call TRBJ2-7, with D hard to call. With 5 bases removed from V and 2 bases from J, the gap between germline ends came to 7 bases. Germline V lookup: CDR1 SEHNR, CDR2 FQNEAQ (reference sequence). The CDR3 is 12 residues long. CDR3 DNA sequence: TGTGCCAGCAGCGTCGAGCCCTACGAGCAGTACGTC. As protein: CASSVEPYEQYV.

The V gene is TRBV19, the J gene TRBJ1-5; no reliable D call. Per the germline V gene, CDR1 is LNHDA and CDR2 is SQIVND (reference sequence). The CDR3 is 13 residues long. Trimming removed 5 bases at V and 5 bases at J, with 10 bases between. CDR3 sequence reads: CASSGRSDQPQHF. The CDR3, as DNA: TGTGCCAGTAGTGGTCGATCAGATCAGCCCCAGCATTTT. The complete variable domain, with remaining parts taken from reference TRBV19 and TRBJ1-5, reads DGGITQSPKYLFRKEGQNVTLSCEQNLNHDAMYWYRQDPGQGLRLIYYSQIVNDFQKGDIAEGYSVSREKKESFPLTVTSAQKNPTAFYLCASSGRSDQPQHFGDGTRLSIL.

V usage is TRBV29-1 and J usage is TRBJ2-7, with 8 bases fitting TRBD1. The CDR3 consists of 13 residues. Germline V gene data show CDR1 as SQVTM and CDR2 as ANQGSEA. V was pared by 7 bases and J by 5 bases, with 10 bases of the junction left unmatched. The CDR3 bases are TGCAGCGCTCCGACAGGGGTGGATGACGAGCAGTACGTC. It translates to CSAPTGVDDEQYV.

The chain combines TRBV10-1 with TRBJ2-3, with D maybe TRBD2 (6 bases). Germline V lookup: CDR1 WNHNN, CDR2 SYGVQD (reference sequence). The V end lost 8 bases, the J end lost 6 bases, and 9 bases lay between the germline ends. CDR3 size: 11 residues. The CDR3 nucleotides are TGCGCCAGCGGACGGGGGGATACGCAGTATTTT. Its translation is CASGRGDTQYF.